This section outlines one TCR beta chain sequence together with its context. Its specificity is not known. The table came from immunoSEQ multiplex PCR; TCRdb's copy has only in-frame clones and leaves some out. The sample lists about 2.3 million clones, more than 85% occurring once. This entry is derived from a study of shared clonotypes between healthy human individuals. Study-level results: Naive CD4 clonotype sharing across a few donors was 5% to 6%. Incomplete sequencing of sorted subsets was indicated by rarefaction despite large depth. Naive subsets, compared against memory subsets, generally had larger estimated richness values. A reduction in generation probabilities was seen for non-shared clonotypes relative to those shared by all four donors.

The CDR3 runs 14 residues. Germline CDR1 reads SGHRS; CDR2 reads YFSETQ. Trimming shortened V by 0 bases and J by 13 bases, and 14 bases separated the two germline ends. The clonotype originates from a young man in good health. Some clones in this sample may be carry-over from other donors' samples. Sequences were obtained from naive CD4+ T cells from PBMCs. Regarding subset: CD45RA+ positively selected. V is TRBV5-1 and J is TRBJ1-6, with D maybe TRBD1 (5 bases). In DNA, the CDR3 is TGCGCCAGCAGCTTGGAGCTGGGACCAGCGCCCCTCCACTTT. Translating it yields CASSLELGPAPLHF.